What follows is one TCR beta chain and its context. The sample is drawn from a study of blood T cell repertoires in COVID-19. About the study: Sources were T cells, B-cell-depleted T cells, or PBMCs; the material itself was cDNA or gDNA.

Authors' processing steps: Estimation of nucleated cell counts was performed using reference gene primer amplification. Measured with immunoSEQ multiplex PCR; TCRdb has only the in-frame clones, and not every one. V, J and clone size derive from that table, while D and trimming were established from the DNA sequence. The table has around 95,000 clones, over 75% seen once. Sequenced input: peripheral blood. This TCR was sampled from a man in his fifties with acute or convalescent COVID-19.

The CDR3 nucleotides are TGTGCCAGCAGCCAGCGACAGGGCCTCTATGGCTACACCTTC. Its translation: CASSQRQGLYGYTF. The chain couples TRBV2 to TRBJ1-2; 7 bases agree with TRBD1. This CDR3 comprises 14 residues. Trimming at V came to 6 bases and at J to 4 bases, leaving 8 bases not matched to a gene. CDR1 SNHLY and CDR2 FYNNEI come from the germline V gene.